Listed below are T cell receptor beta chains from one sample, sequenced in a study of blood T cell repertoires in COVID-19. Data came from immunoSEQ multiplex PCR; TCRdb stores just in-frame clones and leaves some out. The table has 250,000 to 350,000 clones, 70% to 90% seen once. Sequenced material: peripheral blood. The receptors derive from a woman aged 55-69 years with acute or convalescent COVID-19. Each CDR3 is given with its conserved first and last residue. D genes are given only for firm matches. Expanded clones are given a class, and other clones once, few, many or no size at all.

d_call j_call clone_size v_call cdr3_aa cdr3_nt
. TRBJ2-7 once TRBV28 CASSGTGYNSYEQYF TGTGCCAGCAGCGGAACAGGGTATAACTCCTACGAGCAGTACTTC
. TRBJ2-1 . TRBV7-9 CASSLAFDEQFF TGTGCCAGCAGCTTAGCTTTCGATGAGCAGTTCTTC
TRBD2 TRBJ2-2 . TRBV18 CASSPLGTSGTNTGELFF TGTGCCAGCTCACCACTGGGGACTAGCGGGACGAACACCGGGGAGCTGTTTTTT
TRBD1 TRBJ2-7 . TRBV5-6 CASSLMSLEDRGSYEQYF TGTGCCAGCAGCTTGATGTCCCTGGAGGACAGGGGCTCCTACGAGCAGTACTTC
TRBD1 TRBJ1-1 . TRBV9 CASSGGTGAFF TGTGCCAGCAGCGGAGGGACAGGAGCTTTCTTT
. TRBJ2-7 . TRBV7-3 CASSPGHGNYEQYF TGTGCCAGCAGCCCCGGACATGGGAACTACGAGCAGTACTTC
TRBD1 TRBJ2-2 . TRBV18 CASSPLDRGIPGELFF TGTGCCAGCTCACCACTAGACAGGGGAATCCCCGGGGAGCTGTTTTTT
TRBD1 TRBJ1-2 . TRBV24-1 CATSNSRQGHRGYTF TGTGCCACCAGTAACTCCCGACAGGGCCACCGTGGCTACACCTTC
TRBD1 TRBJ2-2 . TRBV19 CASSPTGAGELFF TGTGCCAGTAGCCCGACAGGGGCCGGGGAGCTGTTTTTT
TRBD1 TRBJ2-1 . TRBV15 CATSYDGTGGFNEQFF TGTGCCACCAGCTACGACGGGACAGGGGGATTCAATGAGCAGTTCTTC
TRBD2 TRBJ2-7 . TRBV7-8 CASSLRGLAGVVEQYF TGTGCCAGCAGCTTAAGAGGACTAGCGGGAGTGGTAGAGCAGTACTTC
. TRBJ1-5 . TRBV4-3 CASSQDWLRGNQPQHF TGCGCCAGCAGCCAAGATTGGTTACGAGGGAATCAGCCCCAGCATTTT
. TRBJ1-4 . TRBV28 CASRFSGRATNEKLFF TGTGCCAGCAGGTTCTCTGGGAGGGCAACTAATGAAAAACTGTTTTTT
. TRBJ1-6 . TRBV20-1 CSASPSDTAAAVNSPLHF TGCAGTGCTAGTCCGTCCGATACCGCCGCCGCGGTTAATTCACCCCTCCACTTT
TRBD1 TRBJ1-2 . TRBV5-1 CASSFTGDRVNGYTF TGCGCCAGCAGCTTCACGGGGGACAGGGTAAATGGCTACACCTTC
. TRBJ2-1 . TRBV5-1 CASSWGQRANEQFF TGCGCCAGCAGCTGGGGCCAGCGGGCTAATGAGCAGTTCTTC
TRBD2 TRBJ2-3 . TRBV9 CASSPRGSGRASTDTQYF TGTGCCAGCAGCCCCCGGGGGAGCGGGAGGGCTAGCACAGATACGCAGTATTTT
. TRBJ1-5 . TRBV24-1 CATSDGGRGGNQPQHF TGTGCCACCAGTGATGGCGGCAGGGGAGGCAATCAGCCCCAGCATTTT
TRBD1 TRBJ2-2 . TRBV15 CATSDGQGHSGELFF TGTGCCACCAGCGACGGACAGGGCCATTCCGGGGAGCTGTTTTTT
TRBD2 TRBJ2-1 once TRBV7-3 CASSLTTLAGAVNEQFF TGTGCCAGCAGCTTAACAACTCTAGCGGGAGCCGTTAATGAGCAGTTCTTC
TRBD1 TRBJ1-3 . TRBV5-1 CASSSWTGFGNTIYF TGCGCCAGCAGCTCCTGGACAGGATTCGGAAACACCATATATTTT
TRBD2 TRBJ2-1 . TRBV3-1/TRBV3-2 CASSQVPSGGNEQFF TGTGCCAGCAGCCAAGTCCCGAGCGGGGGCAATGAGCAGTTCTTC
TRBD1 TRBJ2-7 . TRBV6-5 CASSSMGQGGEQYF TGTGCCAGCAGTTCTATGGGACAGGGGGGCGAGCAGTACTTC
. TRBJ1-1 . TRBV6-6 CASSYIGGTEAFF TGTGCCAGCAGTTACATCGGGGGCACTGAAGCTTTCTTT
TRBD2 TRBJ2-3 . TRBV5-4 CASSSARGGDTDTQYF TGTGCCAGCAGTTCGGCTCGGGGGGGGGACACAGATACGCAGTATTTT
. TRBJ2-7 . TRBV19 CASSISRTGPYEQYF TGTGCCAGTAGTATATCGAGAACAGGTCCCTACGAGCAGTACTTC
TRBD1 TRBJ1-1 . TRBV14 CASSTTGVRTEAFF TGTGCCAGCAGCACAACAGGGGTACGGACTGAAGCTTTCTTT
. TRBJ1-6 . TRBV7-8 CASSWDFQSSYNSPLHF TGTGCCAGCAGCTGGGACTTCCAGAGCTCCTATAATTCACCCCTCCACTTT
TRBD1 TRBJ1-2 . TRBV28 CASSSTGGPYGYTF TGTGCCAGCAGTTCGACAGGGGGCCCCTATGGCTACACCTTC
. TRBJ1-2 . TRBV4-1 CASSLGGDNYGYTF TGCGCCAGCAGCCTCGGCGGTGATAACTATGGCTACACCTTC
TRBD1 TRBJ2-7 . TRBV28 CASSLYRGLDEQYF TGTGCCAGCAGTTTGTACAGGGGGCTGGACGAGCAGTACTTC
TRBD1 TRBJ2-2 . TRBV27 CASSAGQGAGELFF TGTGCCAGCAGTGCGGGACAGGGGGCCGGGGAGCTGTTTTTT
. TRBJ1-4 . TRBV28 CASSIHQGTTNEKLFF TGTGCCAGCAGTATTCACCAGGGGACGACTAATGAAAAACTGTTTTTT
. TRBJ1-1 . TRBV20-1 CSGGPTEAFF TGCAGTGGGGGGCCCACTGAAGCTTTCTTT
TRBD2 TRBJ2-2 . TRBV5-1 CASSLLARGANTGELFF TGCGCCAGCAGCTTGTTGGCCCGGGGGGCGAACACCGGGGAGCTGTTTTTT
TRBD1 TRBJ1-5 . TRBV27 CASSSQGADNQPQHF TGTGCCAGCAGTTCCCAGGGGGCCGACAATCAGCCCCAGCATTTT
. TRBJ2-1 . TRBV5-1 CASSPPLANNEQFF TGCGCCAGCAGCCCTCCCTTGGCCAACAATGAGCAGTTCTTC
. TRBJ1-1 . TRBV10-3 CAISDTAEAFF TGTGCCATCAGCGATACAGCTGAAGCTTTCTTT
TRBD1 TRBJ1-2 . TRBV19 CASTQLQGARGYTF TGTGCCAGTACCCAACTGCAGGGGGCGCGTGGCTACACCTTC
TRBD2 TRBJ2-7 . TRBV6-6 CASKTSGTYEQYF TGTGCCAGCAAGACTAGCGGGACATACGAGCAGTACTTC
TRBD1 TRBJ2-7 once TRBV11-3 CASSLKWDRGFYEQYF TGTGCCAGCAGCTTAAAGTGGGACAGGGGCTTCTACGAGCAGTACTTC
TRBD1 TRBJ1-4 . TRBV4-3 CASSQEGWGQGLYEKLFF TGCGCCAGCAGCCAAGAGGGTTGGGGACAGGGGCTCTATGAAAAACTGTTTTTT
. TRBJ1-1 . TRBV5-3 CARRRHWNTEAFF TGTGCCAGAAGGCGACACTGGAACACTGAAGCTTTCTTT
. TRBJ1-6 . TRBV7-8 CASSLDSSSGPLHF TGTGCCAGCAGCTTAGATAGTTCCTCGGGACCCCTCCACTTT
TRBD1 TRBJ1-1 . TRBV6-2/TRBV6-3 CASSPQQGLANTEAFF TGTGCCAGCAGTCCCCAACAGGGGTTGGCGAACACTGAAGCTTTCTTT
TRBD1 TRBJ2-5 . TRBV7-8 CASSIRGLETQYF TGTGCCAGCAGCATAAGGGGGCTTGAGACCCAGTACTTC
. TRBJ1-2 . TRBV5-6 CASSPGTSIGYGYTF TGTGCCAGCAGCCCCGGGACTTCAATTGGCTATGGCTACACCTTC
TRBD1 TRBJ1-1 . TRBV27 CASSLSGDRGRQAFF TGTGCCAGCAGTTTATCAGGGGACAGGGGTCGACAAGCTTTCTTT
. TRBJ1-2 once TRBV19 CASSILGRERRGAGYTF TGTGCCAGTAGTATCCTCGGTAGGGAGCGGCGCGGTGCTGGCTACACCTTC
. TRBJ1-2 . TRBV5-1 CASSPYIYSDRGYTF TGCGCCAGCAGCCCTTATATATACAGTGATCGGGGCTACACCTTC
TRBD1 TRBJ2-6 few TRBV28 CASSTRQGALSGANVLTF TGTGCCAGCAGTACCCGACAGGGCGCGCTCTCTGGGGCCAACGTCCTGACTTTC
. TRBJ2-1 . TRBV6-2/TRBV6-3 CASSYGSTYNEQFF TGTGCCAGCAGTTACGGGAGTACCTACAATGAGCAGTTCTTC
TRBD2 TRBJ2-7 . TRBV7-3 CASSPQAGGAYEQYF TGTGCCAGCAGCCCCCAAGCGGGAGGGGCGTACGAGCAGTACTTC
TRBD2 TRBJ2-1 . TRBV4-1 CASSLGLAGVGNEQFF TGCGCCAGCAGCCTGGGACTAGCGGGGGTTGGGAATGAGCAGTTCTTC
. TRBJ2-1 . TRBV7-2 CASSFDRSSYNEQFF TGTGCCAGCAGCTTCGACAGGAGCTCCTACAATGAGCAGTTCTTC
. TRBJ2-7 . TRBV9 CASSATGNPQYF TGTGCCAGCAGCGCCACAGGGAATCCGCAGTACTTC
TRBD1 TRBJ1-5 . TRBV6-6 CASSITGGRQPQHF TGTGCCAGCAGTATTACAGGGGGCCGTCAGCCCCAGCATTTT
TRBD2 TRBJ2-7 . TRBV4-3 CASSQVVAGGSYEQYF TGCGCCAGCAGCCAAGTCGTCGCGGGGGGCTCCTACGAGCAGTACTTC
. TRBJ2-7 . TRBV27 CASSWGDEQYF TGTGCCAGCAGTTGGGGGGACGAGCAGTACTTC